The 18 T cell receptor beta chains reported below all come from one sample, sequenced in a study of blood T cell repertoires in COVID-19. Clones were read by immunoSEQ multiplex PCR, and TCRdb kept only the in-frame ones, dropping some. The table has 100,000 to 150,000 clones, 70% to 75% seen once. The sequenced sample was peripheral blood. The receptors originated from a man older than 75 with COVID-19, enrolled during active disease.

The rearrangement uses TRBV3-1 (or the pseudogene TRBV3-2) and TRBJ2-2; possibly TRBD1 for D (5 bases). Trimming removed 11 bases at V and 5 bases at J, with 15 bases between. Germline V gene sequence: CDR1 LGHDT, CDR2 YNNKEL (reference sequence). CDR3 length: 13 residues. CDR3 residues: CAHADTSTGELFF. The CDR3 DNA reads as TGTGCCCATGCGGACACGTCTACCGGGGAGCTGTTTTTT.

The CDR3 nucleotides are TGTGCCAGCAGTTTAAGAACAGGGGCTTTCTATGGCTACACCTTC. The encoded protein is CASSLRTGAFYGYTF. The chain is built from TRBV27 and TRBJ1-2; 7 bases align to TRBD1. V lost 2 bases, J lost 4 bases, and 7 bases stayed unmatched. Per germline, CDR1 MNHEY and CDR2 SMNVEV (reference sequence). The CDR3 has 15 amino acids.

The rearrangement uses TRBV10-3 and TRBJ1-5, with a tentative D call TRBD1 (6 bases). The V gene lost 4 bases and the J gene lost 4 bases, with 8 bases spanning the gap. Looked up from germline, CDR1 is ENHRY and CDR2 is SYGVKD. The CDR3 is 13 residues long. CDR3: CAISGTENQPQHF. In DNA form, the CDR3 reads TGTGCCATCAGTGGGACAGAAAATCAGCCCCAGCATTTT.

The gene calls are TRBV28 and TRBJ2-3; possible D gene TRBD1, 6 bases. The CDR3 runs to 18 residues. Trimming pared 7 bases from V and 3 bases from J, leaving 26 bases between. Germline CDR1 reads MDHEN; CDR2 reads SYDVKM. The CDR3 region is CASNPRRDKRRWTDTQYF. CDR3 nucleotides: TGTGCCAGCAACCCCCGCCGGGACAAGAGACGCTGGACAGATACGCAGTATTTT.

The V call is TRBV10-3, the J call TRBJ1-2, with 12 bases that match TRBD1. The CDR3 length is 17 residues. V was clipped by 3 bases and J by 2 bases; unmatched bases: 7. Germline CDR1 and CDR2: ENHRY and SYGVKD. The CDR3 coding sequence is TGTGCCATCAGTGATTCCGGGACAGGGGGCCTAAACTATGGCTACACCTTC. Protein product: CAISDSGTGGLNYGYTF.

The chain carries TRBV7-2 and TRBJ2-7; a weak D match, TRBD1 (5 bases). The CDR3 sequence is 15 residues long. The V end lost 1 base, the J end lost 4 bases, and 14 bases lay between the germline ends. The germline gives CDR1 SGHTA, CDR2 FQGNSA. CDR3 in DNA: TGTGCCAGCAGCTTAGATTCAGGGATGTGGTACGAGCAGTACTTC. The encoded protein is CASSLDSGMWYEQYF.

The chain carries TRBV6-5 and TRBJ2-1; possibly TRBD1 for D (6 bases). The V and J ends lost 2 bases and 13 bases respectively, with 15 bases between them. Germline V CDR1 and CDR2: MNHEY, SVGAGI. The CDR3 has 13 amino acids. The CDR3 DNA reads TGTGCCAGCAGTTACGGGCTAGGGGGAGAACAGTTCTTC. Translation gives CASSYGLGGEQFF.

The gene calls are TRBV25-1 and TRBJ1-4; D is ambiguous. Germline V CDR1 and CDR2: MGHDK, SYGVNS. The CDR3 runs to 16 residues. V shed 2 bases and J shed 5 bases, with 15 bases lying between them. CDR3 in DNA: TGTGCCAGCAGTGAAGTTAGACAAGGACTGAATGAAAAACTGTTTTTT. It translates to CASSEVRQGLNEKLFF. Based on the CDR3 plus reference TRBV25-1 and TRBJ1-4, the full variable domain is EADIYQTPRYLVIGTGKKITLECSQTMGHDKMYWYQQDPGMELHLIHYSYGVNSTEKGDLSSESTVSRIRTEHFPLTLESARPSHTSQYLCASSEVRQGLNEKLFFGSGTQLSVL.

V and J are TRBV30 and TRBJ2-2; 7 bases line up with TRBD2. The CDR3 consists of 16 residues. After removal of 1 base from V and 4 bases from J, the junction contained 9 bases not matched to a gene. Per the germline V gene, CDR1 is GTSNPN and CDR2 is SVGIG (reference sequence). The CDR3 sequence: CAWSAFAGRGTGELFF. CDR3 DNA sequence: TGTGCCTGGAGTGCCTTCGCGGGGAGGGGCACCGGGGAGCTGTTTTTT.

V is TRBV4-3 and J is TRBJ1-1, with 9 bases lining up with TRBD1. The trim removed 0 bases at V and 3 bases at J, leaving 11 bases unmatched. Germline CDR1 and CDR2: LGHNA and YSLEER. The CDR3 has 18 residues. CDR3 bases: TGCGCCAGCAGCCAAGATTGGGACAGGGATTCGACGGACACTGAAGCTTTCTTT. Its protein is CASSQDWDRDSTDTEAFF.

The chain recombines TRBV3-1 (or the pseudogene TRBV3-2) with TRBJ1-2, with TRBD1 matching over 10 bases. Germline CDR1 reads LGHDT; CDR2 reads YNNKEL (reference sequence). CDR3 length: 13 residues. Trimming at V came to 6 bases and at J to 13 bases, leaving 11 bases not matched to a gene. CDR3 region: CASRPETGGKPTF. The CDR3 nucleotides are TGTGCCAGCAGGCCCGAGACAGGGGGCAAACCCACCTTC.

The rearrangement uses TRBV29-1 and TRBJ2-3; 13 positions match TRBD2. The CDR3 totals 15 residues. Germline-derived CDR1 and CDR2 are SQVTM and ANQGSEA. V was pared by 6 bases and J by 3 bases, with 6 bases of the junction left unmatched. The CDR3 region has the DNA TGCAGCGTGGGAGGGACTAGCGGGAAGACAGATACGCAGTATTTT. It codes for CSVGGTSGKTDTQYF.

This clone was found many times. CDR3 protein: CASSLGLPDYYGYTF. Written as DNA, the CDR3 is TGTGCCAGCAGCTTAGGCCTCCCTGACTACTATGGCTACACCTTC. The chain links TRBV5-4 to TRBJ1-2; D call uncertain. V dropped 2 bases and J dropped 3 bases, with 14 bases sitting between them. Germline V gene data show CDR1 as SGHNT and CDR2 as YYREEE (reference sequence). The CDR3 totals 15 residues.

The V call is TRBV10-3, the J call TRBJ1-2, with 10 bases fitting TRBD1. The trim removed 6 bases at V and 6 bases at J, leaving 7 bases unmatched. The CDR3 runs 14 residues. Germline V gene sequence: CDR1 ENHRY, CDR2 SYGVKD. The CDR3 DNA reads as TGTGCCATCAGGGATGGACAGGGGGTAGATGGCTACACCTTC. It yields the protein CAIRDGQGVDGYTF.

This clone was observed a few times. The J gene is TRBJ2-6, the V gene TRBV24-1, with D possibly matching TRBD1 (6 bases). Trimming cost V 4 bases and J 2 bases, with 8 bases left between them. CDR1 KGHDR and CDR2 SFDVKD come from the germline V gene. The CDR3 is made up of 15 amino acids. DNA of the CDR3: TGTGCCACCAGTGACCCAGGGGCTGGGGCCAACGTCCTGACTTTC. It codes for CATSDPGAGANVLTF.

The chain joins TRBV5-1 to TRBJ1-1, with a tentative D call TRBD1 (5 bases). The germline gives CDR1 SGHRS, CDR2 YFSETQ. Trimming took 0 bases from V and 10 from J, leaving 16 bases between them. The CDR3 has 14 residues. CDR3 residues: CASSLGTLYIGAFF. The DNA for the CDR3 is TGCGCCAGCAGCTTGGGGACACTCTACATCGGAGCTTTCTTT.

This chain connects TRBV6-1 to TRBJ1-5; 7 bases agree with TRBD1. The V and J ends lost 1 base and 2 bases, in that order; junction bases with no gene match: 5. The length of the CDR3 is 16 residues. Germline V lookup: CDR1 MNHNS, CDR2 SASEGT. The CDR3 DNA follows: TGTGCCAGCAGTGAAGTTCCAGGGGGAGGCAATCAGCCCCAGCATTTT. This gives the protein CASSEVPGGGNQPQHF.

Only one count was recorded for this clone. V is TRBV19 and J is TRBJ2-1; unclear D gene. There are 13 residues in the CDR3. Deletions cut 0 bases from V and 5 bases from J, with 5 bases between. Germline CDR1 LNHDA, CDR2 SQIVND (reference sequence). The CDR3 region has the DNA TGTGCCAGTAGTATAGACCCGGACAATGAGCAGTTCTTC. Its translation is CASSIDPDNEQFF.